The 14 T cell receptor beta chains in this list originate from one sample, sequenced in a study of blood T cell repertoires in COVID-19. TCRdb keeps only in-frame clones here, not all; method: immunoSEQ multiplex PCR. This table holds hundreds of thousands of clones, around 86% found once. The sample comprised PBMCs or T cells enriched from blood (not recorded which). These receptors were taken from a middle-aged man who had recovered from COVID-19.

The chain links TRBV19 to TRBJ2-7; D possibly corresponds to TRBD1 (5 bases). V was shortened by 2 bases and J by 7 bases, with 15 bases between the two germline ends. Germline V lookup: CDR1 LNHDA, CDR2 SQIVND (reference sequence). The CDR3 extends over 14 amino acids. In DNA, the CDR3 is TGTGCCAGTAGTATACCCGAGCAGGGTGTTGAGCAGTACTTC. Its translation is CASSIPEQGVEQYF.

V is TRBV5-1 and J is TRBJ2-7; 10 nucleotides agree with TRBD1. The CDR3 runs 14 residues. From germline, CDR1 is SGHRS and CDR2 YFSETQ. The junction had 5 bases not matched to a gene; V was cut back by 4 bases and J by 4 bases. CDR3 amino acids: CASSTGQGLYEQYF. CDR3 bases: TGCGCCAGCAGCACGGGACAGGGGCTGTACGAGCAGTACTTC.

This chain joins TRBV11-2 and TRBJ2-2, with D possibly matching TRBD2 (5 bases). Trimming stripped 1 base from V and 6 bases from J, with 15 bases between. Germline CDR1 reads SGHAT; CDR2 reads FQNNGV. The CDR3 covers 16 residues. The CDR3 coding sequence is TGTGCCAGCAGCTTAGTCTACCTAGCAAGAGCCGGGGAGCTGTTTTTT. Translated: CASSLVYLARAGELFF.

The rearrangement uses TRBV5-4 and TRBJ2-3, with 8 bases that match TRBD2. Germline lookup yields CDR1 SGHNT and CDR2 YYREEE (reference sequence). The V segment lost 5 bases and the J segment 4 bases; nucleotides outside the gene matches: 6. The CDR3 covers 14 residues. CDR3 amino acids: CASRSRGGADTQYF. The CDR3, as DNA: TGTGCCAGCAGATCCCGGGGGGGCGCAGATACGCAGTATTTT.

The chain couples TRBV6-5 to TRBJ1-2; 8 bases align to TRBD1. This CDR3 comprises 15 residues. V was pared by 6 bases and J by 7 bases, with 13 bases of the junction left unmatched. Per germline, CDR1 MNHEY and CDR2 SVGAGI. The CDR3 here is CASSPPGRGPIGYTF. The CDR3 coding sequence is TGTGCCAGCAGCCCGCCGGGCAGGGGGCCGATTGGCTACACCTTC.

This clone was seen more than once but under ten times. The chain joins TRBV5-4 to TRBJ1-2, with 9 nucleotides matching TRBD1. V shed 4 bases and J 4 bases; nucleotides not matched to a gene: 11. The germline V gene has CDR1 SGHNT and CDR2 YYREEE (reference sequence). The CDR3 spans 16 residues. The CDR3 DNA sequence: TGTGCCAGCAGCGGGGGGGGACAGGGCTTACTCTATGGCTACACCTTC. Residues: CASSGGGQGLLYGYTF. The full variable domain, rest sourced from reference TRBV5-4 and TRBJ1-2, is ETGVTQSPTHLIKTRGQQVTLRCSSQSGHNTVSWYQQALGQGPQFIFQYYREEENGRGNFPPRFSGLQFPNYSSELNVNALELDDSALYLCASSGGGQGLLYGYTFGSGTRLTVV.

This clone was detected once. The gene calls are TRBV5-1 and TRBJ1-1; a weak D match, TRBD1 (6 bases). Germline CDR1 reads SGHRS; CDR2 reads YFSETQ. V was pared by 7 bases and J by 0 bases, with 10 bases between. CDR3 length equals 13 residues. This CDR3 reads CASSQGMNTEAFF. The CDR3 DNA reads as TGCGCCAGCTCTCAGGGGATGAACACTGAAGCTTTCTTT.

The chain links TRBV4-3 to TRBJ1-1; D is uncertain. The CDR3 is made up of 14 amino acids. V lost 1 base, J lost 1 base, and 7 bases lay in between. CDR1 is LGHNA and CDR2 is YSLEER in the germline V gene. The CDR3 nucleotides are TGCGCCAGCAGCCAAGTAGGGAGGAACACTGAAGCTTTCTTT. Translating gives CASSQVGRNTEAFF.

V and J are TRBV19 and TRBJ1-5; D unresolved. The length of the CDR3 is 16 residues. V lost 6 bases and J lost 5, with 20 bases in between. In germline, CDR1 is LNHDA, CDR2 SQIVND (reference sequence). The CDR3 loop is CASSSLQPDSDQPQHF. The CDR3 DNA reads TGTGCCAGTAGCTCTCTCCAACCGGACTCCGATCAGCCCCAGCATTTT.

The CDR3 spells CAWSGDRLQETQYF. The CDR3 coding sequence is TGTGCCTGGAGTGGGGACAGGCTCCAAGAGACCCAGTACTTC. The chain joins TRBV30 to TRBJ2-5, with 8 positions matching TRBD1. The V and J ends lost 1 base and 1 base, in that order; junction bases with no gene match: 2. Per germline, CDR1 GTSNPN and CDR2 SVGIG (reference sequence). The CDR3 runs to 14 residues.

V usage is TRBV6-6 and J usage is TRBJ2-7; no firm D call. The V gene lost 0 bases and the J gene lost 2 bases, with 11 bases spanning the gap. The CDR3 runs to 15 residues. CDR1 and CDR2 (germline): MNHNY, SVGAGI (reference sequence). For the CDR3, the DNA is TGTGCCAGCAGTTACTCGATAAGGCAGGCCTACGAGCAGTACTTC. Amino acid sequence: CASSYSIRQAYEQYF.

The CDR3 DNA sequence: TGTGCCAGCAGCTTAGCGTGGGGGCCAGGGGCCAACGTCCTGACTTTC. Translation gives CASSLAWGPGANVLTF. The V call is TRBV7-8, the J call TRBJ2-6, with D maybe TRBD1 (6 bases). V lost 0 bases and J 4 bases, leaving 10 bases between the germline ends. This CDR3 region has 16 residues. Germline V gene lookup returns CDR1 SGHVS and CDR2 FQNEAQ.

The genes are TRBV6-6 and TRBJ1-2, with 8 bases lining up with TRBD1. The V and J ends lost 6 bases and 7 bases, in that order; junction bases with no gene match: 13. Germline CDR1 reads MNHNY; CDR2 reads SVGAGI (reference sequence). The CDR3 has 15 amino acids. The CDR3 DNA is TGTGCCAGCAGCGCCGACAGGGACAGGTGGTTTGGCTACACCTTC. The encoded protein is CASSADRDRWFGYTF.

This sequence joins TRBV18 and TRBJ1-2; maybe TRBD1 (6 bases). CDR3 length equals 15 residues. Looked up from germline, CDR1 is KGHSH and CDR2 is LQKENI. Trimming removed 6 bases at V and 0 bases at J, with 14 bases between. The CDR3 DNA follows: TGTGCCAGCTCCGTATCCGGACAGACTAACTATGGCTACACCTTC. The encoded protein is CASSVSGQTNYGYTF.